The 2 T cell receptor beta chains reported below all come from one sample, sequenced in a study of naive and memory T cell subsets. RNA was extracted from roughly 2.6 ml of whole blood of healthy adults. Blood and skin TCR RNA was reverse transcribed with alpha and beta constant primers. MiXCR, applied by TCRdb to the 5' RACE reads, yields one record per CDR3 protein. The data hold 25,000 to 30,000 distinct CDR3 sequences, with roughly a quarter observed a single time. All receptors come from a female donor in good health.

The rearrangement joins TRBV20-1 to TRBJ1-1; tentative D call: TRBD1 (5 bases). Per the germline V gene, CDR1 is DFQATT and CDR2 is SNEGSKA (reference sequence). The CDR3 has 13 amino acids. Trimming removed 6 bases from V and 1 base from J, with 12 bases in between. CDR3 bases: TGCAGTGCGATTGGGACGGCGAACACTGAAGCTTTCTTT. Translated: CSAIGTANTEAFF.

This clonotype showed up many times. The genes are TRBV11-2 and TRBJ2-1, with 16 bases lining up with TRBD2. J lost 9 bases, V lost 4 bases, and 9 bases had no gene match. The CDR3 totals 17 residues. Germline V gene sequence: CDR1 SGHAT, CDR2 FQNNGV. The CDR3 DNA follows: TGTGCCAGCAGCTCCGGGACTAGCGGGGGGGCCTATGGTGAGCAGTTCTTC. Translated, it gives CASSSGTSGGAYGEQFF.